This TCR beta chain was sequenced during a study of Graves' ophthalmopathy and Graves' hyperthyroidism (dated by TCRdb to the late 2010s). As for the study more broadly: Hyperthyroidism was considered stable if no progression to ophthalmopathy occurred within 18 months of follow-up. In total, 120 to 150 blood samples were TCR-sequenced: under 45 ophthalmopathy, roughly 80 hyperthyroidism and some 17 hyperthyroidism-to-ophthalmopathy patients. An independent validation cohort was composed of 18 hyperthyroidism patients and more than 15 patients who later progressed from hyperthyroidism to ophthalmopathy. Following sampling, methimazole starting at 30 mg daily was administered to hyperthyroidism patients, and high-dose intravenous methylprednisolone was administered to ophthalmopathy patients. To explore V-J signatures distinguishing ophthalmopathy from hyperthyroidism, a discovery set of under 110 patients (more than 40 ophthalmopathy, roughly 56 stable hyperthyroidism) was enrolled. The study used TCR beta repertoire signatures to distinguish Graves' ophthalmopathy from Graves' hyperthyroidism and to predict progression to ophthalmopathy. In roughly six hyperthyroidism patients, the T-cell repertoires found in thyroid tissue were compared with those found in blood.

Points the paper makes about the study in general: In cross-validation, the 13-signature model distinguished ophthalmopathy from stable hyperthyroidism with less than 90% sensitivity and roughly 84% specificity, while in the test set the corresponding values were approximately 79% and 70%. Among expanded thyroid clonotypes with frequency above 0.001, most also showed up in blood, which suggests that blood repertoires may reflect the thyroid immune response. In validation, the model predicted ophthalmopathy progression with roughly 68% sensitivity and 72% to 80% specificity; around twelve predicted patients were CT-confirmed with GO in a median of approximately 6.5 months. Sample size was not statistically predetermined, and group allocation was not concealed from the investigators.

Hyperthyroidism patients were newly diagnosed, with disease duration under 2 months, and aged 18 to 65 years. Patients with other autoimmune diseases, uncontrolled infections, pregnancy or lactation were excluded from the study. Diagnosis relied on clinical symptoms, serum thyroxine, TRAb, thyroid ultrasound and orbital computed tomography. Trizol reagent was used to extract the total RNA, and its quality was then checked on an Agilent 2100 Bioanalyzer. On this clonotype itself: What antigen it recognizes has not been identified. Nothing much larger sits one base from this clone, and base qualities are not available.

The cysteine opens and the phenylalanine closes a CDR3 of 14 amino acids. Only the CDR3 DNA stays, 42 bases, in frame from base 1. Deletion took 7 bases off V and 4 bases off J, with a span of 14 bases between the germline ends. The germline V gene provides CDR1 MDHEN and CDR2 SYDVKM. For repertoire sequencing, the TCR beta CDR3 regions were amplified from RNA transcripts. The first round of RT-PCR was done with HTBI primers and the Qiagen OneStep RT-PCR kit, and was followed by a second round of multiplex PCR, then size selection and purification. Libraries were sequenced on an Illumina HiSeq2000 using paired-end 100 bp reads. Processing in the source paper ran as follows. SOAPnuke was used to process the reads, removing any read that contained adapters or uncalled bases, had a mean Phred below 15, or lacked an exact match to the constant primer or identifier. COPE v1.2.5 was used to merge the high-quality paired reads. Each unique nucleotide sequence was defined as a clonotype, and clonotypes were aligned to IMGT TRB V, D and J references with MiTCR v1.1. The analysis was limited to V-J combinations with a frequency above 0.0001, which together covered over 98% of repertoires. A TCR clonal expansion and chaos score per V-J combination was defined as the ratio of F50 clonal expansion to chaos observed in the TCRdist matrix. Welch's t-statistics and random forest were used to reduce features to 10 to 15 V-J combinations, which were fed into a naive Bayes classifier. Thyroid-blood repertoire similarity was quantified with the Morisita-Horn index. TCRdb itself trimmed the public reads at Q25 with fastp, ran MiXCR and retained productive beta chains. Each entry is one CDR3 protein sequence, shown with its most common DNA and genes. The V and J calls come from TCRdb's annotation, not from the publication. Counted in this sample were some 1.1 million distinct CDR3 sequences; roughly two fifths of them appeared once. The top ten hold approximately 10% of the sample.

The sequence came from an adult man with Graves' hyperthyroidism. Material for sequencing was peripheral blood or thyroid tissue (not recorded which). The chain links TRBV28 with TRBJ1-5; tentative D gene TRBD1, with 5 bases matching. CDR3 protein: CASTPERGNQPQHF. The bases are TGTGCCAGCACCCCGGAACGGGGGAATCAGCCCCAGCATTTT.